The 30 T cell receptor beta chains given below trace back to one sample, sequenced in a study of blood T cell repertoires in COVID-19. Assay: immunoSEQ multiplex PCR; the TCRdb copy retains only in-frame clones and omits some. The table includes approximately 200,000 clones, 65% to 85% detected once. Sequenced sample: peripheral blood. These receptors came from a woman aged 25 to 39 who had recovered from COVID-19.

CDR3 DNA: TGTGCCAGCAGTGACTCGGACAGGGGGGTTTGGCAGCCCCAGCATTTT. Protein sequence: CASSDSDRGVWQPQHF. The rearrangement joins TRBV28 to TRBJ1-5, with 10 bases aligning to TRBD1. The CDR3 covers 16 residues. Germline trimming cut 5 bases from V and 7 bases from J; bases unmatched to any gene: 11. Germline assignment: CDR1 MDHEN and CDR2 SYDVKM.

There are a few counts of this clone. CDR3 protein: CAISEAGEWDQPQHF. The CDR3 bases are TGTGCCATCAGTGAAGCGGGGGAATGGGATCAGCCCCAGCATTTT. The chain is built from TRBV10-3 and TRBJ1-5; D possibly corresponds to TRBD1 (5 bases). The V gene's germline CDR1 is ENHRY and CDR2 SYGVKD. This CDR3 is built from 15 residues. V was cut by 3 bases and J by 5 bases, with 14 bases left in between.

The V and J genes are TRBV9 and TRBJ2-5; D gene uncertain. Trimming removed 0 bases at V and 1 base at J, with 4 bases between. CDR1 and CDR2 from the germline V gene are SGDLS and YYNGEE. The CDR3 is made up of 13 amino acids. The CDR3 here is CASSVAIQETQYF. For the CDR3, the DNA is TGTGCCAGCAGCGTAGCAATCCAAGAGACCCAGTACTTC.

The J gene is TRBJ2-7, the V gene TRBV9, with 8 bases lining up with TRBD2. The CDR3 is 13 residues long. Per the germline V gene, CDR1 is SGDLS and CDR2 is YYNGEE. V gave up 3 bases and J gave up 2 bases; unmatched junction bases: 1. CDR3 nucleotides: TGTGCCAGCAGCGGTAGCGGGACCTACGAGCAGTACTTC. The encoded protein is CASSGSGTYEQYF.

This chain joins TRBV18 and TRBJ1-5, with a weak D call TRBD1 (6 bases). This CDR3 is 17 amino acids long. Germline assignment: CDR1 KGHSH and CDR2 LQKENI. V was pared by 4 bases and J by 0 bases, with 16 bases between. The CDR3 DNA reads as TGTGCCAGCTCACGCCTAGGACAGATTTATAGCAATCAGCCCCAGCATTTT. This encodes CASSRLGQIYSNQPQHF.

Here the CDR3 DNA reads TGCAGCGTTGAAGATATTCAGGGGGTCCCCACTGAAGCTTTCTTT. Residues: CSVEDIQGVPTEAFF. This chain links TRBV29-1 with TRBJ1-1, with 7 bases fitting TRBD1. CDR1 and CDR2 from the germline V gene are SQVTM and ANQGSEA. The ends lost 0 bases at V and 4 bases at J; junction bases unmatched: 8. The CDR3 extends over 15 amino acids.

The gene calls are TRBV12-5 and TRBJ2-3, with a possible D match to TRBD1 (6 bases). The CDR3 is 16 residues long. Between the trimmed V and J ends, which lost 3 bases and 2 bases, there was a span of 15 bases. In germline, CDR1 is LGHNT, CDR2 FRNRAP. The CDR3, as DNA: TGTGCTAGTGGTTTTGCAGCGGACAGCCTCACAGATACGCAGTATTTT. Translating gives CASGFAADSLTDTQYF.

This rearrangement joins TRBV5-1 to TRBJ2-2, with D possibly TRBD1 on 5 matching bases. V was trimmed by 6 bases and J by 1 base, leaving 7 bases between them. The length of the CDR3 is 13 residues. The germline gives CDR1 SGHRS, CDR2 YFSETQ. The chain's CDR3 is CASMDKNTGELFF. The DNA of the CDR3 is TGCGCCAGCATGGACAAGAACACCGGGGAGCTGTTTTTT.

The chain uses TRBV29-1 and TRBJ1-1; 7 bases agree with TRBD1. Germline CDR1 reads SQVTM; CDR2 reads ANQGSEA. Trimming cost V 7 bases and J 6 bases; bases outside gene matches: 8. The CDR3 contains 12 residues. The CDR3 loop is CSGNPGQAEAFF. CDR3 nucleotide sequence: TGCAGCGGAAACCCCGGACAGGCTGAAGCTTTCTTT. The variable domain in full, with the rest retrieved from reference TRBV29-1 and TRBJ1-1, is SAVISQKPSRDICQRGTSLTIQCQVDSQVTMMFWYRQQPGQSLTLIATANQGSEATYESGFVIDKFPISRPNLTFSTLTVSNMSPEDSSIYLCSGNPGQAEAFFGQGTRLTVV.

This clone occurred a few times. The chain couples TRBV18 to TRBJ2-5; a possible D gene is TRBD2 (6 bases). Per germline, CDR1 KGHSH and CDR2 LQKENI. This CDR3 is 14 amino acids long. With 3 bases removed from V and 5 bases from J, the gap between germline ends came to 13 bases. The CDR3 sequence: CASSPRGSGETQYF. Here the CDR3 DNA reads TGTGCCAGCTCACCCCGTGGTAGCGGCGAGACCCAGTACTTC.

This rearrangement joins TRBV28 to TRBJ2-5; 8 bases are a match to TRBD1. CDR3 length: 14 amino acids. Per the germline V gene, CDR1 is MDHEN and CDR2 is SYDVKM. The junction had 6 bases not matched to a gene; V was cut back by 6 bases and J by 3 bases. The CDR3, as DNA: TGTGCCAGCAGCGCGACAGGGGCCAAAGAGACCCAGTACTTC. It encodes CASSATGAKETQYF.

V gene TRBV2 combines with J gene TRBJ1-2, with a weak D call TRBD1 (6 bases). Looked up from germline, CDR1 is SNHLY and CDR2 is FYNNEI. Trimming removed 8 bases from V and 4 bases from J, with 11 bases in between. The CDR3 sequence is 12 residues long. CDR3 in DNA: TGTGCCAGCGGGGGCGGGGGCTATGGCTACACCTTC. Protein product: CASGGGGYGYTF.

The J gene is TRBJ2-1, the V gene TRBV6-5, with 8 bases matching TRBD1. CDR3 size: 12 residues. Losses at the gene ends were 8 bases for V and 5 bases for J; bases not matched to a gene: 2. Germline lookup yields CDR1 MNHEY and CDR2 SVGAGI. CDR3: CASGQGHNEQFF. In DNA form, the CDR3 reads TGTGCCAGCGGACAGGGCCACAATGAGCAGTTCTTC.

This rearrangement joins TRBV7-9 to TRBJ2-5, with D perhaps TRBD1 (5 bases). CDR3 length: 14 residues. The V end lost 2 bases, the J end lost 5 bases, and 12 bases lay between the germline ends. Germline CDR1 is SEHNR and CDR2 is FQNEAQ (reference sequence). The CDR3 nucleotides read TGTGCCAGCAGCTTAAGACAGAGATGGGAGACCCAGTACTTC. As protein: CASSLRQRWETQYF.

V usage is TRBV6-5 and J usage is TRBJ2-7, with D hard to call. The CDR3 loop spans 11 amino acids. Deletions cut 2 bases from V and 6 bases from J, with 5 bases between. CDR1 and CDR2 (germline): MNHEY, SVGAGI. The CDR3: CASSYEVEQYF. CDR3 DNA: TGTGCCAGCAGTTACGAGGTCGAGCAGTACTTC.

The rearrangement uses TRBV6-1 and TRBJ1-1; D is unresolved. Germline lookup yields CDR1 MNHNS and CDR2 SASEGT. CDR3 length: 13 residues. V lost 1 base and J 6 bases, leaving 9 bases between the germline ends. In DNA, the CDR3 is TGTGCCAGCAGTGAAGGGGCAGTCCCTGAAGCTTTCTTT. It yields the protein CASSEGAVPEAFF.

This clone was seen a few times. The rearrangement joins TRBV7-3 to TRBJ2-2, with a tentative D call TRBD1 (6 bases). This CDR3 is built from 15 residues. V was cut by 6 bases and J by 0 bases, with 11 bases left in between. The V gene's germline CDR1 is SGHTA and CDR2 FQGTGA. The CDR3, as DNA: TGTGCCAGCAGTGGGCAGGGGCCGAACACCGGGGAGCTGTTTTTT. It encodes CASSGQGPNTGELFF.

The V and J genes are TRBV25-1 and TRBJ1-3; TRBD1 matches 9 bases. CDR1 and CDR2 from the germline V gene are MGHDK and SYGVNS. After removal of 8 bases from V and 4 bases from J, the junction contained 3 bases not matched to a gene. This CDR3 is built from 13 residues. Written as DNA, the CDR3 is TGTGCCAGCTCCGGGACAGGGGGAAACACCATATATTTT. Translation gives CASSGTGGNTIYF.

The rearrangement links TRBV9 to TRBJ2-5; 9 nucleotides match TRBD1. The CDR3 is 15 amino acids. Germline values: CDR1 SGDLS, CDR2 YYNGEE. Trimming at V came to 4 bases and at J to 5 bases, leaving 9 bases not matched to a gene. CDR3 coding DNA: TGTGCCAGCAGCCTCCGGGACAGGGATTGGGAGACCCAGTACTTC. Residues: CASSLRDRDWETQYF.

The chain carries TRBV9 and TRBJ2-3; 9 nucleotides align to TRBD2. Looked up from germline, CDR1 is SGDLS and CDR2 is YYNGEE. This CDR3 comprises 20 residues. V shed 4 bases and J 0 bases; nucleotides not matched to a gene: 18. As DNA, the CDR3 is TGTGCCAGCAGCTTCCCTCTTCGGCGGGAGGGCCGGGATAGCACAGATACGCAGTATTTT. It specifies CASSFPLRREGRDSTDTQYF.

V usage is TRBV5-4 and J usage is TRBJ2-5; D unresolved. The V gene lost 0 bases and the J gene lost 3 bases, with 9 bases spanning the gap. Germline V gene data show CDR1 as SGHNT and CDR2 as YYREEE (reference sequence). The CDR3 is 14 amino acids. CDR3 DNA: TGTGCCAGCAGCTTGGACCCTCTAAAAGAGACCCAGTACTTC. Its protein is CASSLDPLKETQYF.

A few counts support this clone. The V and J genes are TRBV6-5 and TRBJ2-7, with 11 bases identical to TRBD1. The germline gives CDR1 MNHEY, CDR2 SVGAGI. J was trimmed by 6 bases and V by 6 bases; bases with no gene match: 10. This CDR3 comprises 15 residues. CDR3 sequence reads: CASSTGQGAQGEQYF. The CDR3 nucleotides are TGTGCCAGCAGCACCGGACAGGGGGCGCAGGGCGAGCAGTACTTC.

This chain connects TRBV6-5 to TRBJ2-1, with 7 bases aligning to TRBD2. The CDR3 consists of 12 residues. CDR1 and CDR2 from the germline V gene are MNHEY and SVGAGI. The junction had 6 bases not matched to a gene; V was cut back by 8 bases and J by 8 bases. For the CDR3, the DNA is TGTGCCAGCGGGTTGGGGGGGGATGAGCAGTTCTTC. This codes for CASGLGGDEQFF.

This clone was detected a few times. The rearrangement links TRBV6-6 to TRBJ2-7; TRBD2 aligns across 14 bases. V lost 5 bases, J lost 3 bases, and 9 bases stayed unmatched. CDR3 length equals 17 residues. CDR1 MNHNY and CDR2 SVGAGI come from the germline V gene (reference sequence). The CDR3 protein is CASSLGLAGGWFYEQYF. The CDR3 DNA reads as TGTGCCAGCAGTCTCGGACTAGCGGGAGGTTGGTTCTACGAGCAGTACTTC.

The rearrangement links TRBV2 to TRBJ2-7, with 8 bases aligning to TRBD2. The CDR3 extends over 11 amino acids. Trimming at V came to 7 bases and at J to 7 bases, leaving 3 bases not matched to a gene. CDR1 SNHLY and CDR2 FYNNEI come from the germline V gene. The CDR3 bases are TGTGCCAGCACGGGAGGGGAAGAGCAGTACTTC. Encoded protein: CASTGGEEQYF.

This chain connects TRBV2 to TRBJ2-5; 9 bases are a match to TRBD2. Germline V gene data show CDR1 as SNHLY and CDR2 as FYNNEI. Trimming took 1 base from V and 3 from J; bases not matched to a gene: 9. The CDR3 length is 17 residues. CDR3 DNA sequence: TGTGCCAGCAGTGAAGAAGGGCTAGCGGGACTCAAAGAGACCCAGTACTTC. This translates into CASSEEGLAGLKETQYF.

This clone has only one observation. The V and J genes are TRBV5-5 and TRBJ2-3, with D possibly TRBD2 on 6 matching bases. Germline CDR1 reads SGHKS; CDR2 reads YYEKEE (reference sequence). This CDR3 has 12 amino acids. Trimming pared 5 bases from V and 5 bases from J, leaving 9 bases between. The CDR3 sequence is CASSSGVDTQYF. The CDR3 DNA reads TGTGCCAGCAGTTCGGGGGTAGATACGCAGTATTTT.

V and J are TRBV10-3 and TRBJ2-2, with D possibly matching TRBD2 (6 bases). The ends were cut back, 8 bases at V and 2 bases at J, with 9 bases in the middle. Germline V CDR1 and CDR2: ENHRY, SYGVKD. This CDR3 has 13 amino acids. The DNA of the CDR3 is TGTGCCATCTCGGACTATAACACCGGGGAGCTGTTTTTT. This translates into CAISDYNTGELFF.

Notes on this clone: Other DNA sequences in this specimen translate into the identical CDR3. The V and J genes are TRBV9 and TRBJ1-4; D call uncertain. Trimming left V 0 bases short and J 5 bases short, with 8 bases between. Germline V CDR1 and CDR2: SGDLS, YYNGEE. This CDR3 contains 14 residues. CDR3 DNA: TGTGCCAGCAGCGTAGGAGGGTCCAATGAAAAACTGTTTTTT. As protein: CASSVGGSNEKLFF.

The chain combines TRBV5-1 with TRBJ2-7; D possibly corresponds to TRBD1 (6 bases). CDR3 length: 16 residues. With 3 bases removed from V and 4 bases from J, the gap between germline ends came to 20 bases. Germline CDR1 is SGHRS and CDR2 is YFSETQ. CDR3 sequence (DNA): TGCGCCAGCAGCTCAGACAGCACAGGGTTCTCGTACGAGCAGTACTTC. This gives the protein CASSSDSTGFSYEQYF.